This T cell receptor (beta chain) emerged from a study of T cell changes during pregnancy in multiple sclerosis. The CDR3 extends over 16 amino acids. With V trimmed by 4 bases and J by 2 bases, 7 bases remained unmatched. From germline, CDR1 is SGHDT and CDR2 YYEEEE. Assay: immunoSEQ multiplex PCR; the TCRdb copy retains only in-frame clones and omits some. This sample yields 85,000 to 100,000 clones, of which 92% are seen a single time; 1.5% belongs to the top ten. This receptor was identified in a female donor with multiple sclerosis, enrolled in a pregnancy study. This sample comprised peripheral blood, obtained in the first trimester of pregnancy. The chain joins TRBV5-6 to TRBJ1-5; 9 bases align to TRBD1. CDR3 DNA: TGTGCCAGCAGCGAAGGACAGGGGATCGGCAATCAGCCCCAGCATTTT. Amino acid sequence: CASSEGQGIGNQPQHF.